A selection of T cell receptor beta chains follows, all from one sample in a study of T cells in Graves' hyperthyroidism and ophthalmopathy. TCRdb re-called the multiplex PCR reads through MiXCR, storing one row per CDR3 protein. The data hold under 350,000 distinct CDR3 sequences, with around 15% observed a single time. Material: blood. Every receptor here comes from a woman aged 60-75 years with Graves' ophthalmopathy. CDR3s include the opening cysteine and the closing phenylalanine or tryptophan. Each record gives: D gene, clone size, V gene, CDR3 length, J gene, CDR3 protein, CDR3 DNA. The D gene is left open where the match is weak. For some rows the clone size is stated as once, few or many, or as a class when expanded; others skip it.

TRBD2	NA	TRBV11-1	15	TRBJ2-2	CASSLRTSGAGELFF	TGTGCCAGCAGCTTGCGGACTAGCGGGGCCGGGGAGCTGTTTTTT
NA	NA	TRBV4-3	15	TRBJ2-7	CASSPHPGGTYEQYF	TGCGCCAGCAGCCCACACCCTGGGGGTACCTACGAGCAGTACTTC
NA	many	TRBV20-1	15	TRBJ2-3	CSARDHTKSTDTQYF	TGCAGTGCTAGAGATCACACGAAAAGCACAGATACGCAGTATTTT
TRBD2	many	TRBV5-1	16	TRBJ2-5	CASSFTGTSEVETQYF	TGCGCCAGCAGCTTCACCGGGACTAGCGAAGTGGAGACCCAGTACTTC
NA	many	TRBV6-5	14	TRBJ1-2	CASSYSGANYGYTF	TGTGCCAGCAGTTACTCTGGGGCGAACTATGGCTACACCTTC
NA	many	TRBV5-1	12	TRBJ1-1	CASSLDGYEAFF	TGCGCCAGCAGCTTGGACGGATATGAAGCTTTCTTT
NA	many	TRBV3-1	14	TRBJ1-1	CASSQGIGGAEAFF	TGTGCCAGCAGCCAAGGGATAGGGGGAGCTGAAGCTTTCTTT
TRBD2	NA	TRBV27	16	TRBJ2-3	CASSPSTSGSTDTQYF	TGTGCCAGCAGTCCGTCGACTAGCGGTAGCACAGATACGCAGTATTTT
NA	NA	TRBV20-1	14	TRBJ2-5	CSARVSGRQETQYF	TGCAGTGCTAGAGTCTCAGGGAGACAAGAGACCCAGTACTTC
NA	NA	TRBV5-1	14	TRBJ1-2	CASSWGAGDYGYTF	TGCGCCAGCAGCTGGGGGGCAGGGGACTATGGCTACACCTTC
TRBD1	once	TRBV7-2	15	TRBJ2-3	CASSLDRISTDTQYF	TGTGCCAGTAGCCTGGACAGGATTAGCACAGATACGCAGTATTTT
NA	NA	TRBV29-1	12	TRBJ2-5	CSVFGLGETQYF	TGCAGCGTCTTCGGTCTAGGTGAGACCCAGTACTTC
NA	many	TRBV5-1	14	TRBJ1-1	CASRTTASNTEAFF	TGCGCCAGCAGAACGACAGCTTCGAACACTGAAGCTTTCTTT
NA	few	TRBV7-3	15	TRBJ2-2	CASSLTGSNTGELFF	TGTGCCAGCAGCTTAACCGGTTCGAACACCGGGGAGCTGTTTTTT
TRBD1	many	TRBV7-9	14	TRBJ2-7	CASSLGRDSYEQYF	TGTGCCAGCAGCTTAGGACGGGACAGCTACGAGCAGTACTTC
TRBD2	NA	TRBV7-2	16	TRBJ2-1	CASSVRGLAGYNEQFF	TGTGCCAGCAGCGTTAGGGGACTAGCGGGTTACAATGAGCAGTTCTTC